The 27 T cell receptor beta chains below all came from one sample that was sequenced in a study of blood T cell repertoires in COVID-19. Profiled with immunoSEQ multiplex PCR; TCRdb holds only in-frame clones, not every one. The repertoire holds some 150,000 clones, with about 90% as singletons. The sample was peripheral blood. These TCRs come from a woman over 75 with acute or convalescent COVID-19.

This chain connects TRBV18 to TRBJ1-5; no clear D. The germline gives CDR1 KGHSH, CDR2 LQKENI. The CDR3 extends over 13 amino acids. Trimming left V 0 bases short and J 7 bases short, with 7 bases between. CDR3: CASSPPERQPQHF. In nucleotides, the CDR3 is TGTGCCAGCTCACCACCGGAGAGACAGCCCCAGCATTTT. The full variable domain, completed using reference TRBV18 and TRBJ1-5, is NAGVMQNPRHLVRRRGQEARLRCSPMKGHSHVYWYRQLPEEGLKFMVYLQKENIIDESGMPKERFSAEFPKEGPSILRIQQVVRGDSAAYFCASSPPERQPQHFGDGTRLSIL.

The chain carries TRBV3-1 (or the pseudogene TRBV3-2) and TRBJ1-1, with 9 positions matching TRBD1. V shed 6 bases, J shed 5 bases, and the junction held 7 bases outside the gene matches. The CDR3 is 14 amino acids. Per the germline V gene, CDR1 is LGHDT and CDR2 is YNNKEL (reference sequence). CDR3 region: CASSQLQGATEAFF. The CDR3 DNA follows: TGTGCCAGCAGTCAACTACAGGGGGCTACTGAAGCTTTCTTT.

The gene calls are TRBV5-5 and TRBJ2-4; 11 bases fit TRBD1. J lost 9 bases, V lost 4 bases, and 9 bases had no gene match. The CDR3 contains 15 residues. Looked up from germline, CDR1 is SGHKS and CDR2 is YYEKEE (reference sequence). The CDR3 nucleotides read TGTGCCAGCAGCCCGGACAGGGGGCGGCGGGGCATTCAGTACTTC. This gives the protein CASSPDRGRRGIQYF.

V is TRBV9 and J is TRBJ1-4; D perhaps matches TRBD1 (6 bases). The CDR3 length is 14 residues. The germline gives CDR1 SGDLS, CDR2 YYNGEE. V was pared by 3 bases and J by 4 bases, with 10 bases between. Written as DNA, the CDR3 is TGTGCCAGCAGCGGGACAGCCCTTAATGAAAAACTGTTTTTT. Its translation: CASSGTALNEKLFF. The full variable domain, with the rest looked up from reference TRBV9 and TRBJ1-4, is DSGVTQTPKHLITATGQRVTLRCSPRSGDLSVYWYQQSLDQGLQFLIQYYNGEERAKGNILERFSAQQFPDLHSELNLSSLELGDSALYFCASSGTALNEKLFFGSGTQLSVL.

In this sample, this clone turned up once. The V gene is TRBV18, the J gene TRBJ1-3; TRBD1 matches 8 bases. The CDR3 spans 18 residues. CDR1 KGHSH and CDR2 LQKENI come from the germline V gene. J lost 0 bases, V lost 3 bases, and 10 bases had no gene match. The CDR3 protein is CASSPQPTGVSSGNTIYF. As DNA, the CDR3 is TGTGCCAGCTCACCCCAGCCGACAGGGGTCAGCTCTGGAAACACCATATATTTT.

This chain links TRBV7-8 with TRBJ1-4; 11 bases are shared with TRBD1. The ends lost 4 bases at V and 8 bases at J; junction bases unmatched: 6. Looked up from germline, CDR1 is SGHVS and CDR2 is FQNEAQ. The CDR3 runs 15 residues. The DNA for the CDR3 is TGTGCCAGCAGCTCTGGACAGGGGGCAGGGGAAAAACTGTTTTTT. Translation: CASSSGQGAGEKLFF.

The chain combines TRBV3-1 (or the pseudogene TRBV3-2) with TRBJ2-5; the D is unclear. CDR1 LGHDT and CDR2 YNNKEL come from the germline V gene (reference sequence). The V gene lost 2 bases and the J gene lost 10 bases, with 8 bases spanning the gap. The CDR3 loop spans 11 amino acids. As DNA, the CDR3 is TGTGCCAGCAGCCAAAAGCTGAGCCAGTACTTC. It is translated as CASSQKLSQYF.

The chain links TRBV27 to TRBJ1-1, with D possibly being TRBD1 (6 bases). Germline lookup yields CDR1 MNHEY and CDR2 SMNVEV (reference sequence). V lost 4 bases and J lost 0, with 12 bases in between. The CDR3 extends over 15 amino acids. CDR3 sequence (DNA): TGTGCCAGCAGTTCATTACAGGGTCTGAACACTGAAGCTTTCTTT. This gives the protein CASSSLQGLNTEAFF.

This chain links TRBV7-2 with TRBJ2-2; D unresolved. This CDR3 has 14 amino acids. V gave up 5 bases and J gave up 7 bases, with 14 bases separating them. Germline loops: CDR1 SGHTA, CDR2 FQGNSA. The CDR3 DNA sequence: TGTGCCAGCAGCCTCCCCCCAGGCCACGGGGAGCTGTTTTTT. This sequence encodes CASSLPPGHGELFF.

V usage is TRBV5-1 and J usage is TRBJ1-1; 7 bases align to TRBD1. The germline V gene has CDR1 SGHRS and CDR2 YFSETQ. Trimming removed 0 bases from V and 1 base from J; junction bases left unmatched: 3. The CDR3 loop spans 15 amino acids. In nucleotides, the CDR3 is TGCGCCAGCAGCTTGGTTCCAGGGGGGAACACTGAAGCTTTCTTT. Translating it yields CASSLVPGGNTEAFF.

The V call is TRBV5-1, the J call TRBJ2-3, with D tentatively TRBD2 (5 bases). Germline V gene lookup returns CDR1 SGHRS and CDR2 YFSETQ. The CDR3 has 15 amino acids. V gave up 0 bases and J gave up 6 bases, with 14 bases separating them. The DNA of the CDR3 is TGCGCCAGCAGCTTGGCAGGTAGCGCTCGGGATACGCAGTATTTT. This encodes CASSLAGSARDTQYF.

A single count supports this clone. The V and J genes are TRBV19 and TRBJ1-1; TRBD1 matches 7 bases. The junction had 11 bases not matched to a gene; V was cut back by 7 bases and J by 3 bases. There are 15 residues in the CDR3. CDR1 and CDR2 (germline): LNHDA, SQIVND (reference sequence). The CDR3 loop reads CASTFGWQGDTEAFF. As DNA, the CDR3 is TGTGCCAGTACCTTCGGGTGGCAGGGGGACACTGAAGCTTTCTTT.

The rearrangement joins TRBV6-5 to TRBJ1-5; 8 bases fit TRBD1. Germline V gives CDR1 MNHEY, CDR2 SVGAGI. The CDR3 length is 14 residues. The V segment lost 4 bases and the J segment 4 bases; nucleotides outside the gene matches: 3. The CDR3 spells CASSWTGKNQPQHF. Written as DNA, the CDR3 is TGTGCCAGCAGTTGGACAGGGAAGAATCAGCCCCAGCATTTT.

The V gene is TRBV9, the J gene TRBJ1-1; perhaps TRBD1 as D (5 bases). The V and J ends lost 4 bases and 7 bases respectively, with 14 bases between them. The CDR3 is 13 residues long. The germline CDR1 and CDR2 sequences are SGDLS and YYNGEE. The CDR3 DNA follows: TGTGCCAGCAGCCCCACAGGATTAGGTGAAGCTTTCTTT. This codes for CASSPTGLGEAFF.

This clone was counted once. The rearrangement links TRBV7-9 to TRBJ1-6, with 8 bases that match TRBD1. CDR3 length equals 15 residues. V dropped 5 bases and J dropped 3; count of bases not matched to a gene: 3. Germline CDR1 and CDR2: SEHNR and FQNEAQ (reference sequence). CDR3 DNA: TGTGCCAGCAGCGGGGGACAGGACTATAATTCACCCCTCCACTTT. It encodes CASSGGQDYNSPLHF. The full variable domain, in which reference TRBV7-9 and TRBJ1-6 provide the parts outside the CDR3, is DTGVSQNPRHKITKRGQNVTFRCDPISEHNRLYWYRQTLGQGPEFLTYFQNEAQLEKSRLLSDRFSAERPKGSFSTLEIQRTEQGDSAMYLCASSGGQDYNSPLHFGNGTRLTVT.

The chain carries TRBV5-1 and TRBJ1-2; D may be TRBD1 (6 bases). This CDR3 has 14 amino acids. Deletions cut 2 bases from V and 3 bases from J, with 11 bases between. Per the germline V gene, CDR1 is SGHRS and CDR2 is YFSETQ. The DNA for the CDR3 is TGCGCCAGCAGCTTAGGACAGCTCGACTATGGCTACACCTTC. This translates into CASSLGQLDYGYTF.

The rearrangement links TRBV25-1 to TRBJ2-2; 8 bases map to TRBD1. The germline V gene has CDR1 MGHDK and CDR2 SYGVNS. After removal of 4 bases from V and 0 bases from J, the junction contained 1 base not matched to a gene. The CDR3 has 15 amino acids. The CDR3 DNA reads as TGTGCCAGCAGTGCCAGGGGGCCGAACACCGGGGAGCTGTTTTTT. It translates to CASSARGPNTGELFF.

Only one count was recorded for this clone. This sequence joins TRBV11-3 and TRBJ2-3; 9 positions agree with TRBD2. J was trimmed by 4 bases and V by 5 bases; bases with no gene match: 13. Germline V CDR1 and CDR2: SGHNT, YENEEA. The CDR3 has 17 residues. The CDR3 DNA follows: TGTGCCAGCAGCGCCCGCTTGGTGGCGGGGGGGCCAGATACGCAGTATTTT. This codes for CASSARLVAGGPDTQYF. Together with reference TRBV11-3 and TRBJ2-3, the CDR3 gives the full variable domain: EAGVVQSPRYKIIEKKQPVAFWCNPISGHNTLYWYLQNLGQGPELLIRYENEEAVDDSQLPKDRFSAERLKGVDSTLKIQPAELGDSAVYLCASSARLVAGGPDTQYFGPGTRLTVL.

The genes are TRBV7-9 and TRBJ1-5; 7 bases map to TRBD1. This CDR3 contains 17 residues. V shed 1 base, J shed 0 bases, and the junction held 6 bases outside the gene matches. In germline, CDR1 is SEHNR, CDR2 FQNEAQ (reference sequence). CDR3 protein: CASSLGAGGDSNQPQHF. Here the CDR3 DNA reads TGTGCCAGCAGCTTAGGGGCAGGGGGAGATAGCAATCAGCCCCAGCATTTT.

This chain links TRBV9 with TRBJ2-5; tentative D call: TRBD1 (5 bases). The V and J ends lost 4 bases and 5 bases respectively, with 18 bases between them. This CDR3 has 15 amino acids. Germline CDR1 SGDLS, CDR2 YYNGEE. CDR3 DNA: TGTGCCAGCAGCCTAACCCCGACAGCTTTGGAGACCCAGTACTTC. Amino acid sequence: CASSLTPTALETQYF. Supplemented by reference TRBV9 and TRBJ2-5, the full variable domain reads DSGVTQTPKHLITATGQRVTLRCSPRSGDLSVYWYQQSLDQGLQFLIQYYNGEERAKGNILERFSAQQFPDLHSELNLSSLELGDSALYFCASSLTPTALETQYFGPGTRLLVL.

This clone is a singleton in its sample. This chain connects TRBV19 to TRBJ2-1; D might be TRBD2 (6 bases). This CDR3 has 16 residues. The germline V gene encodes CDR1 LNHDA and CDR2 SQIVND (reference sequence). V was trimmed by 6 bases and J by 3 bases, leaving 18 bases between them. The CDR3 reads CASSPVLSGRYNEQFF. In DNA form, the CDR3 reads TGTGCCAGTAGCCCAGTGTTAAGCGGGCGCTACAATGAGCAGTTCTTC.

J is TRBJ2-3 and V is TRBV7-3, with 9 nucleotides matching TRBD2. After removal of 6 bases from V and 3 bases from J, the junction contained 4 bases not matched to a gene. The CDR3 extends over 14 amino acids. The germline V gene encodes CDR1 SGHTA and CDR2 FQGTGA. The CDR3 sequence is CASSPGLATDTQYF. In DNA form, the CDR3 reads TGTGCCAGCAGTCCGGGACTAGCAACAGATACGCAGTATTTT.

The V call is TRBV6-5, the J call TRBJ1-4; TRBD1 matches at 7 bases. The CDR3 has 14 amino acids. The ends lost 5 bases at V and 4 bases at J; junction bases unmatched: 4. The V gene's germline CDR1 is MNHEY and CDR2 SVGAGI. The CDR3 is CASSRDSLNEKLFF. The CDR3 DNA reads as TGTGCCAGCAGTCGGGACAGTCTTAATGAAAAACTGTTTTTT.

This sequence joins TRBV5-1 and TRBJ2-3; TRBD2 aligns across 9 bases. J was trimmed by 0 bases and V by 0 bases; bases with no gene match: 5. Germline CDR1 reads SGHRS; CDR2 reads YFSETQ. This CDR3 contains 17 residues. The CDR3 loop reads CASSLGLAELSTDTQYF. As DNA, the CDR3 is TGCGCCAGCAGCTTGGGACTAGCGGAACTTAGCACAGATACGCAGTATTTT.

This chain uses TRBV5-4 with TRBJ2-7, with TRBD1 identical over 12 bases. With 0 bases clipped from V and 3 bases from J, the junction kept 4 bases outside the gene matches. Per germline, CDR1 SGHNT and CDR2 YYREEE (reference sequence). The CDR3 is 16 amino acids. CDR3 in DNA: TGTGCCAGCAGCTTGGGGGGACAGGGGGCATTCTACGAGCAGTACTTC. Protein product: CASSLGGQGAFYEQYF.

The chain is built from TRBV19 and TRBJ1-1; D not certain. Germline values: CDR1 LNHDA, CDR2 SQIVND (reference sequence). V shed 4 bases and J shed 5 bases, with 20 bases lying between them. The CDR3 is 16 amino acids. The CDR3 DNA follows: TGTGCCAGTAGTACATTTTCATCCCAATCGGGAACTGAAGCTTTCTTT. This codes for CASSTFSSQSGTEAFF.

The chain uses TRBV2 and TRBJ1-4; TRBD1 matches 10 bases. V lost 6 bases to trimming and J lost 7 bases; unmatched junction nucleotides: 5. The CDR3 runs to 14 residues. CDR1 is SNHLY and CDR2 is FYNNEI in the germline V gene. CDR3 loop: CASRGTGDVEKLFF. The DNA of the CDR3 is TGTGCCAGCAGAGGGACAGGGGACGTTGAAAAACTGTTTTTT.